The 20 T cell receptor beta chains below come from one sample, sequenced in a study of tumor-infiltrating lymphocytes in localized non-small cell lung cancer. Here immunoSEQ multiplex PCR was the method, and the copy in TCRdb shows in-frame clones only, minus some. The sample contains 15,000 to 20,000 clones, more than 60% of which appear only once. Material for sequencing was lung tumor tissue. The receptor source for this set is a human donor with non-small cell lung cancer.

A remark on this clone: Other DNA sequences within the sample encode an identical CDR3. The CDR3 DNA sequence: TGCGCCAGCAGCTTACAGGGTAACTATGGCTACACCTTC. It translates to CASSLQGNYGYTF. This rearrangement joins TRBV5-1 to TRBJ1-2, with D possibly TRBD1 on 6 matching bases. Trimming pared 2 bases from V and 1 base from J, leaving 6 bases between. Germline loops: CDR1 SGHRS, CDR2 YFSETQ. The CDR3 is made up of 13 amino acids.

J is TRBJ2-1 and V is TRBV27; possible D gene TRBD2, 5 bases. This CDR3 contains 16 residues. The V and J ends lost 5 bases and 2 bases respectively, with 16 bases between them. Germline loops: CDR1 MNHEY, CDR2 SMNVEV (reference sequence). CDR3 region: CASSHLASHPYNEQFF. The CDR3 DNA follows: TGTGCCAGCAGTCATCTAGCTAGCCACCCCTACAATGAGCAGTTCTTC.

The rearrangement uses TRBV27 and TRBJ1-5; weak D call: TRBD1 (5 bases). Trimming pared 2 bases from V and 0 bases from J, leaving 8 bases between. The germline CDR1 and CDR2 sequences are MNHEY and SMNVEV (reference sequence). This CDR3 is built from 15 residues. The CDR3 nucleotides read TGTGCCAGCAGTTTAGGGACGGCTAGCAATCAGCCCCAGCATTTT. Its translation is CASSLGTASNQPQHF.

On this clone itself: This sample includes further DNA sequences coding for the same CDR3. The CDR3: CASSLGVTNEKLFF. CDR3 DNA: TGCGCCAGCAGCTTGGGGGTAACTAATGAAAAACTGTTTTTT. The chain recombines TRBV5-1 with TRBJ1-4, with D uncertain. Trimming cost V 0 bases and J 1 base, with 4 bases left between them. Germline CDR1 and CDR2: SGHRS and YFSETQ. The CDR3 length is 14 residues. Drawing the rest from reference TRBV5-1 and TRBJ1-4, the complete variable domain is KAGVTQTPRYLIKTRGQQVTLSCSPISGHRSVSWYQQTPGQGLQFLFEYFSETQRNKGNFPGRFSGRQFSNSRSEMNVSTLELGDSALYLCASSLGVTNEKLFFGSGTQLSVL.

This sequence joins TRBV5-1 and TRBJ2-3; no reliable D call. V was cut by 1 base and J by 2 bases, with 11 bases left in between. Germline V CDR1 and CDR2: SGHRS, YFSETQ. The CDR3 loop spans 15 amino acids. This CDR3 reads CASSLNTGPTDTQYF. CDR3 coding DNA: TGCGCCAGCAGCTTGAATACCGGACCCACAGATACGCAGTATTTT.

The genes are TRBV29-1 and TRBJ1-1; D remains unclear. Germline CDR1 is SQVTM and CDR2 is ANQGSEA. CDR3 length: 11 residues. Trimming removed 8 bases from V and 4 bases from J, with 11 bases in between. This CDR3 reads CSFQPSTEAFF. The CDR3 nucleotides are TGCAGCTTCCAACCGAGCACTGAAGCTTTCTTT.

This clone showed up just once. The V gene is TRBV5-1, the J gene TRBJ2-5, with 7 bases identical to TRBD1. V was clipped by 7 bases and J by 5 bases; unmatched bases: 11. Germline lookup yields CDR1 SGHRS and CDR2 YFSETQ. CDR3 length equals 14 residues. CDR3 nucleotide sequence: TGCGCCAGCGCACCATCACAGGGGTGGGAGACCCAGTACTTC. This translates into CASAPSQGWETQYF.

The rearrangement joins TRBV5-1 to TRBJ2-5; D is perhaps TRBD1 or TRBD2 (7 bases each). From germline, CDR1 is SGHRS and CDR2 YFSETQ. Trimming took off 4 bases at V and 5 bases at J, with 21 bases between the two ends. The CDR3 runs 16 residues. This CDR3 is CASSTTKQGTKETQYF. CDR3 DNA sequence: TGCGCCAGCAGCACTACGAAACAGGGGACTAAGGAGACCCAGTACTTC.

This rearrangement joins TRBV9 to TRBJ1-1; TRBD1 might be the D (5 bases). Germline V gene lookup returns CDR1 SGDLS and CDR2 YYNGEE. The CDR3 is 13 amino acids. V lost 0 bases and J 8 bases, leaving 11 bases between the germline ends. The CDR3 DNA is TGTGCCAGCAGCGTAGGGGCCGGGGCGGAAGCTTTCTTT. It codes for CASSVGAGAEAFF.

The chain combines TRBV28 with TRBJ1-5; D perhaps matches TRBD1 (6 bases). CDR1 and CDR2 (germline): MDHEN, SYDVKM. V lost 6 bases to trimming and J lost 9 bases, with 12 bases between them. The CDR3 runs to 12 residues. DNA of the CDR3: TGTGCCAGCAGCCGAACAGGGAGGCCCCAGCATTTT. It encodes CASSRTGRPQHF. Full variable domain (outside the CDR3, taken from reference TRBV28 and TRBJ1-5): DVKVTQSSRYLVKRTGEKVFLECVQDMDHENMFWYRQDPGLGLRLIYFSYDVKMKEKGDIPEGYSVSREKKERFSLILESASTNQTSMYLCASSRTGRPQHFGDGTRLSIL.

The chain links TRBV19 to TRBJ2-1; 11 positions match TRBD2. Germline V lookup: CDR1 LNHDA, CDR2 SQIVND (reference sequence). The V and J ends lost 3 bases and 7 bases, in that order; junction bases with no gene match: 5. CDR3 length equals 15 residues. CDR3 sequence: CASSIGTSGGNEQFF. The CDR3 nucleotides are TGTGCCAGTAGTATTGGCACTAGCGGGGGTAATGAGCAGTTCTTC.

The gene calls are TRBV30 and TRBJ2-2, with D perhaps assigned TRBD1 or TRBD2 (6 bases each). The CDR3 is 12 residues long. The V end was cut by 4 bases, the J end by 8 bases, with 11 bases between. Per the germline V gene, CDR1 is GTSNPN and CDR2 is SVGIG (reference sequence). The CDR3 sequence is CAWNPGAGELFF. CDR3 DNA sequence: TGTGCCTGGAATCCGGGGGCGGGGGAGCTGTTTTTT.

This clone has only a few counts. This sequence joins TRBV18 and TRBJ1-3; D is uncertain. The V gene's germline CDR1 is KGHSH and CDR2 LQKENI. The CDR3 runs to 16 residues. Trimming left V 3 bases short and J 4 bases short, with 16 bases between. CDR3 sequence (DNA): TGTGCCAGCTCACCGAGGGAGGGAAATGTCGGAAACACCATATATTTT. This codes for CASSPREGNVGNTIYF.

The chain links TRBV6-1 to TRBJ2-7; D unclear. Germline values: CDR1 MNHNS, CDR2 SASEGT. Trimming pared 4 bases from V and 0 bases from J, leaving 16 bases between. This CDR3 is built from 16 residues. The chain's CDR3 is CASSGYSRKSSYEQYF. CDR3 nucleotide sequence: TGTGCCAGCAGTGGGTACAGTCGAAAGAGCTCCTACGAGCAGTACTTC.

The chain carries TRBV6-1 and TRBJ2-1, with 13 bases matching TRBD2. The CDR3 has 18 amino acids. Germline CDR1 reads MNHNS; CDR2 reads SASEGT. V was pared by 6 bases and J by 6 bases, with 14 bases of the junction left unmatched. CDR3: CASRENTGLAGTVNEQFF. In nucleotides, the CDR3 is TGTGCCAGCAGGGAAAACACGGGACTAGCGGGAACTGTCAATGAGCAGTTCTTC.

This clone was picked up one time. The genes are TRBV5-1 and TRBJ2-2, with TRBD2 matching 12 bases. V lost 1 base and J lost 4; bases outside the gene matches: 8. The CDR3 sequence is 18 residues long. The V gene's germline CDR1 is SGHRS and CDR2 YFSETQ. CDR3 coding DNA: TGCGCCAGCAGCTTGTATGGACTAGCGGGGTCGGGCACCGGGGAGCTGTTTTTT. Encoded protein: CASSLYGLAGSGTGELFF. Looking up the rest from reference TRBV5-1 and TRBJ2-2 gives the full variable domain: KAGVTQTPRYLIKTRGQQVTLSCSPISGHRSVSWYQQTPGQGLQFLFEYFSETQRNKGNFPGRFSGRQFSNSRSEMNVSTLELGDSALYLCASSLYGLAGSGTGELFFGEGSRLTVL.

This clone rates as large (0.1 to 1%). The gene calls are TRBV7-8 and TRBJ2-7; 8 nucleotides agree with TRBD1. Germline trimming cut 6 bases from V and 4 bases from J; bases unmatched to any gene: 5. CDR1 and CDR2 (germline): SGHVS, FQNEAQ. This CDR3 has 13 amino acids. The CDR3 is CASSDRGPYEQYF. Written as DNA, the CDR3 is TGTGCCAGCAGTGACAGGGGCCCATACGAGCAGTACTTC. The full variable domain, its missing parts supplied by reference TRBV7-8 and TRBJ2-7, is GAGVSQSPRYKVAKRGQDVALRCDPISGHVSLFWYQQALGQGPEFLTYFQNEAQLDKSGLPSDRFFAERPEGSVSTLKIQRTQQEDSAVYLCASSDRGPYEQYFGPGTRLTVT.

V is TRBV6-5 and J is TRBJ2-5; 9 nucleotides agree with TRBD2. The germline gives CDR1 MNHEY, CDR2 SVGAGI. V dropped 8 bases and J dropped 4; count of bases not matched to a gene: 5. CDR3 size: 13 residues. CDR3 in amino acids: CASSSSGVETQYF. CDR3 coding DNA: TGTGCCAGCTCCTCTAGCGGGGTAGAGACCCAGTACTTC.

The CDR3 sequence is CASSYQDRGTDTQYF. CDR3 in DNA: TGTGCCAGCAGCTATCAGGACAGGGGAACAGATACGCAGTATTTT. The chain has TRBV6-5 and TRBJ2-3, with 9 positions matching TRBD1. The CDR3 covers 15 residues. V lost 6 bases, J lost 3 bases, and 7 bases stayed unmatched. The germline V gene has CDR1 MNHEY and CDR2 SVGAGI.

This clone has just a few counts. The rearrangement links TRBV6-6 to TRBJ2-2, with no clear D. From germline, CDR1 is MNHNY and CDR2 SVGAGI (reference sequence). The CDR3 is made up of 12 amino acids. Trimming removed 5 bases from V and 8 bases from J, with 9 bases in between. As DNA, the CDR3 is TGTGCCAGCAGTCGCCTAGTGGGGGAGCTGTTTTTT. Translation: CASSRLVGELFF.